The 18 T cell receptor beta chains presented below share a single source sample, sequenced in a study of blood T cell repertoires in COVID-19. The repertoire was sequenced with immunoSEQ multiplex PCR; TCRdb's copy has only in-frame clones and lacks some. This table has about 670,000 clones, 90% appearing once. Source material: peripheral blood. These receptors were taken from a woman under 30 with acute or convalescent COVID-19.

The chain uses TRBV4-1 and TRBJ2-5, with 7 bases aligning to TRBD1. CDR3 length equals 14 residues. Germline V gene lookup returns CDR1 MGHRA and CDR2 YSYEKL. V trimming: 1 base; J trimming: 5 bases; junction bases outside the gene matches: 4. The CDR3 bases are TGCGCCAGCAGCCAAGGCACAGGGGTTGAGACCCAGTACTTC. As protein: CASSQGTGVETQYF.

The J gene is TRBJ1-2, the V gene TRBV2; perhaps TRBD1 as D (6 bases). With 0 bases removed from V and 4 bases from J, the gap between germline ends came to 9 bases. Germline values: CDR1 SNHLY, CDR2 FYNNEI. The CDR3 is made up of 14 amino acids. The DNA of the CDR3 is TGTGCCAGCAGTGAAGCGCGGACAGTCTATGGCTACACCTTC. Translating it yields CASSEARTVYGYTF.

The rearrangement joins TRBV7-2 to TRBJ1-2; D unresolved. CDR1 and CDR2 from the germline V gene are SGHTA and FQGNSA. The CDR3 runs to 14 residues. The V gene lost 2 bases and the J gene lost 5 bases, with 12 bases spanning the gap. CDR3 protein: CASSLRGRVYGYTF. The CDR3 DNA reads TGTGCCAGCAGCTTAAGAGGGAGGGTTTATGGCTACACCTTC.

The chain carries TRBV5-4 and TRBJ2-1, with 12 bases aligning to TRBD2. The J segment lost 8 bases and the V segment lost 4 bases, leaving 7 bases of the junction unmatched. Germline CDR1 and CDR2: SGHNT and YYREEE (reference sequence). This CDR3 comprises 15 residues. CDR3 DNA: TGTGCCAGCAGCAACTCAGGGACTAGCGGGTATGAGCAGTTCTTC. This translates into CASSNSGTSGYEQFF.

The rearrangement uses TRBV7-2 and TRBJ1-5; 7 bases are a match to TRBD1. V was clipped by 6 bases and J by 7 bases; unmatched bases: 6. The CDR3 totals 13 residues. Germline lookup yields CDR1 SGHTA and CDR2 FQGNSA. CDR3 sequence reads: CASRGGAGQPQHF. Written as DNA, the CDR3 is TGTGCCAGCAGAGGGGGCGCTGGGCAGCCCCAGCATTTT.

The CDR3 protein is CASSPQRGGDEQYF. CDR3 in DNA: TGTGCCAGCAGTCCTCAGAGGGGGGGCGACGAGCAGTACTTC. This chain links TRBV6-5 with TRBJ2-7, with TRBD2 as a possible D gene (7 bases). The CDR3 covers 14 residues. Germline V gene lookup returns CDR1 MNHEY and CDR2 SVGAGI. With 5 bases removed from V and 5 bases from J, the gap between germline ends came to 16 bases.

This chain connects TRBV12-3 or TRBV12-4 to TRBJ1-6, with D unclear. Trimming removed 5 bases at V and 7 bases at J, with 6 bases between. CDR3 length equals 12 residues. The CDR3 DNA reads as TGTGCCAGCAGTCCCACAAATTCACCCCTCCACTTT. This gives the protein CASSPTNSPLHF.

The V and J genes are TRBV10-2 and TRBJ2-3, with TRBD2 matching 8 bases. This CDR3 region has 14 residues. J lost 3 bases, V lost 7 bases, and 6 bases had no gene match. Germline V lookup: CDR1 WSHSY, CDR2 SAAADI. CDR3 nucleotides: TGCGCCAGCACCATACCGGGGGGGACAGATACGCAGTATTTT. Translating gives CASTIPGGTDTQYF.

This sequence joins TRBV6-5 and TRBJ2-7; 8 bases map to TRBD1. This CDR3 comprises 14 residues. Germline-derived CDR1 and CDR2 are MNHEY and SVGAGI. After removal of 6 bases from V and 5 bases from J, the junction contained 9 bases not matched to a gene. CDR3 in amino acids: CASSQGQGINEQYF. DNA of the CDR3: TGTGCCAGCAGCCAAGGACAGGGAATCAACGAGCAGTACTTC.

The chain combines TRBV7-9 with TRBJ1-3; D not certain. The CDR3 sequence is 12 residues long. The germline CDR1 and CDR2 sequences are SEHNR and FQNEAQ (reference sequence). The V end lost 1 base, the J end lost 7 bases, and 5 bases lay between the germline ends. The CDR3 bases are TGTGCCAGCAGCTTAGGCGGGAACACCATATATTTT. It codes for CASSLGGNTIYF.

The V call is TRBV30, the J call TRBJ1-1; 8 bases align to TRBD1. Germline V gives CDR1 GTSNPN, CDR2 SVGIG (reference sequence). The CDR3 totals 13 residues. The J segment lost 11 bases and the V segment lost 1 base, leaving 9 bases of the junction unmatched. DNA for the CDR3: TGTGCCTGGAGTGCTGGGCAGGGGGCCATCGCTTTCTTT. Translating it yields CAWSAGQGAIAFF. Complete variable domain (other parts from reference TRBV30 and TRBJ1-1): SQTIHQWPATLVQPVGSPLSLECTVEGTSNPNLYWYRQAAGRGLQLLFYSVGIGQISSEVPQNLSASRPQDRQFILSSKKLLLSDSGFYLCAWSAGQGAIAFFGQGTRLTVV.

V usage is TRBV19 and J usage is TRBJ1-6, with unresolved D. Germline CDR1 LNHDA, CDR2 SQIVND (reference sequence). V was pared by 7 bases and J by 13 bases, with 23 bases between. The CDR3 spans 15 residues. This chain's CDR3 is CASNFRTLPSGPLHF. The DNA of the CDR3 is TGTGCCAGTAACTTTAGGACTCTTCCCAGTGGGCCCCTCCACTTT.

V usage is TRBV6-5 and J usage is TRBJ2-7, with a possible D match to TRBD1 (5 bases). This CDR3 has 15 amino acids. Trimming took off 7 bases at V and 0 bases at J, with 16 bases between the two ends. Germline CDR1 and CDR2: MNHEY and SVGAGI. The CDR3 here is CASILDTAPSYEQYF. CDR3 coding DNA: TGTGCCAGCATCCTGGACACCGCTCCCTCCTACGAGCAGTACTTC.

The rearrangement joins TRBV5-6 to TRBJ1-2, with a possible D match to TRBD1 (5 bases). The CDR3 has 15 residues. V was trimmed by 4 bases and J by 0 bases, leaving 13 bases between them. The germline gives CDR1 SGHDT, CDR2 YYEEEE. The CDR3 DNA reads TGTGCCAGCAGCAGGAGCGGGGGACCTAACTATGGCTACACCTTC. It encodes CASSRSGGPNYGYTF.

This clone was seen just once. The CDR3 nucleotides read TGTGCCAGCAGCCCGGGAGGGGGGTCTGGAAACACCATATATTTT. Its translation is CASSPGGGSGNTIYF. The V gene is TRBV9, the J gene TRBJ1-3, with D tentatively TRBD1 (6 bases). Trimming took off 4 bases at V and 1 base at J, with 12 bases between the two ends. This CDR3 region has 15 residues. CDR1 and CDR2 (germline): SGDLS, YYNGEE.

The V call is TRBV15, the J call TRBJ1-5; TRBD1 matches at 7 bases. The CDR3 has 15 residues. V dropped 2 bases and J dropped 2; count of bases not matched to a gene: 3. Per the germline V gene, CDR1 is LNHNV and CDR2 is YYDKDF (reference sequence). Written as DNA, the CDR3 is TGTGCCACCAGCAGACAGGGGGAGGGCAATCAGCCCCAGCATTTT. It specifies CATSRQGEGNQPQHF.

V gene TRBV12-5 combines with J gene TRBJ2-7; D is possibly TRBD2 (5 bases). V dropped 5 bases and J dropped 7 bases, with 18 bases sitting between them. Germline values: CDR1 LGHNT, CDR2 FRNRAP. The CDR3 runs to 14 residues. CDR3 loop: CASGPGVGLGEQYF. The CDR3 coding sequence is TGTGCTAGTGGTCCCGGGGTAGGGTTGGGGGAGCAGTACTTC. The full variable domain, rest sourced from reference TRBV12-5 and TRBJ2-7, is DARVTQTPRHKVTEMGQEVTMRCQPILGHNTVFWYRQTMMQGLELLAYFRNRAPLDDSGMPKDRFSAEMPDATLATLKIQPSEPRDSAVYFCASGPGVGLGEQYFGPGTRLTVT.

CDR3 loop: CASSDRGGTQYF. DNA for the CDR3: TGTGCCAGCAGCGACAGGGGGGGAACGCAGTATTTT. The chain couples TRBV4-2 to TRBJ2-3, with 9 positions matching TRBD1. CDR3 length: 12 residues. The J segment lost 9 bases and the V segment lost 5 bases, leaving 3 bases of the junction unmatched. In germline, CDR1 is LGHNA, CDR2 YNFKEQ.